The 5 T cell receptor beta chains presented below share a single source sample, sequenced in a study of blood T cell repertoires in COVID-19. Assay: immunoSEQ multiplex PCR; the TCRdb copy retains only in-frame clones and omits some. Found here are about 230,000 clones, approximately 81% of them singletons; the top ten hold about a sixth. The specimen was peripheral blood. These TCRs come from a woman older than 75 with active or convalescent COVID-19.

The gene calls are TRBV19 and TRBJ1-2, with D uncertain. The V gene's germline CDR1 is LNHDA and CDR2 SQIVND (reference sequence). The CDR3 consists of 15 residues. The V end lost 4 bases, the J end lost 3 bases, and 15 bases lay between the germline ends. The CDR3 reads CASSTQILGHYGYTF. The DNA of the CDR3 is TGTGCCAGTAGTACCCAAATCTTGGGCCACTATGGCTACACCTTC.

The genes are TRBV6-1 and TRBJ1-1, with 8 nucleotides matching TRBD1. Germline lookup yields CDR1 MNHNS and CDR2 SASEGT. CDR3 size: 14 residues. Unmatched junction bases numbered 6, after V lost 6 bases and J lost 3 bases. The CDR3 reads CASREGQVYTEAFF. CDR3 DNA sequence: TGTGCCAGCAGAGAGGGACAGGTGTACACTGAAGCTTTCTTT.

This sequence joins TRBV7-2 and TRBJ2-4; D perhaps matches TRBD1 (6 bases). The CDR3 covers 17 residues. Between the trimmed V and J ends, which lost 3 bases and 1 base, there was a span of 16 bases. The germline V gene encodes CDR1 SGHTA and CDR2 FQGNSA. The CDR3 loop reads CASSFLYGRGAKNIQYF. The DNA of the CDR3 is TGTGCCAGCAGCTTTCTGTACGGCAGGGGCGCCAAAAACATTCAGTACTTC. The full variable domain, in which reference TRBV7-2 and TRBJ2-4 provide the parts outside the CDR3, is GAGVSQSPSNKVTEKGKDVELRCDPISGHTALYWYRQSLGQGLEFLIYFQGNSAPDKSGLPSDRFSAERTGGSVSTLTIQRTQQEDSAVYLCASSFLYGRGAKNIQYFGAGTRLSVL.

The chain has TRBV9 and TRBJ1-3; no clear D. V was shortened by 4 bases and J by 0 bases, with 14 bases between the two germline ends. The germline V gene has CDR1 SGDLS and CDR2 YYNGEE. CDR3 length: 16 amino acids. CDR3 sequence: CASSPGGPSSGNTIYF. CDR3 in DNA: TGTGCCAGCAGCCCCGGAGGACCGAGCTCTGGAAACACCATATATTTT.

The chain links TRBV29-1 to TRBJ2-2; TRBD1 matches at 8 bases. Germline V CDR1 and CDR2: SQVTM, ANQGSEA. V shed 6 bases and J 2 bases; nucleotides not matched to a gene: 11. The CDR3 consists of 16 residues. The CDR3 loop reads CSVLRPTGGNTGELFF. The CDR3 region has the DNA TGCAGCGTACTTCGGCCAACAGGGGGTAACACCGGGGAGCTGTTTTTT.